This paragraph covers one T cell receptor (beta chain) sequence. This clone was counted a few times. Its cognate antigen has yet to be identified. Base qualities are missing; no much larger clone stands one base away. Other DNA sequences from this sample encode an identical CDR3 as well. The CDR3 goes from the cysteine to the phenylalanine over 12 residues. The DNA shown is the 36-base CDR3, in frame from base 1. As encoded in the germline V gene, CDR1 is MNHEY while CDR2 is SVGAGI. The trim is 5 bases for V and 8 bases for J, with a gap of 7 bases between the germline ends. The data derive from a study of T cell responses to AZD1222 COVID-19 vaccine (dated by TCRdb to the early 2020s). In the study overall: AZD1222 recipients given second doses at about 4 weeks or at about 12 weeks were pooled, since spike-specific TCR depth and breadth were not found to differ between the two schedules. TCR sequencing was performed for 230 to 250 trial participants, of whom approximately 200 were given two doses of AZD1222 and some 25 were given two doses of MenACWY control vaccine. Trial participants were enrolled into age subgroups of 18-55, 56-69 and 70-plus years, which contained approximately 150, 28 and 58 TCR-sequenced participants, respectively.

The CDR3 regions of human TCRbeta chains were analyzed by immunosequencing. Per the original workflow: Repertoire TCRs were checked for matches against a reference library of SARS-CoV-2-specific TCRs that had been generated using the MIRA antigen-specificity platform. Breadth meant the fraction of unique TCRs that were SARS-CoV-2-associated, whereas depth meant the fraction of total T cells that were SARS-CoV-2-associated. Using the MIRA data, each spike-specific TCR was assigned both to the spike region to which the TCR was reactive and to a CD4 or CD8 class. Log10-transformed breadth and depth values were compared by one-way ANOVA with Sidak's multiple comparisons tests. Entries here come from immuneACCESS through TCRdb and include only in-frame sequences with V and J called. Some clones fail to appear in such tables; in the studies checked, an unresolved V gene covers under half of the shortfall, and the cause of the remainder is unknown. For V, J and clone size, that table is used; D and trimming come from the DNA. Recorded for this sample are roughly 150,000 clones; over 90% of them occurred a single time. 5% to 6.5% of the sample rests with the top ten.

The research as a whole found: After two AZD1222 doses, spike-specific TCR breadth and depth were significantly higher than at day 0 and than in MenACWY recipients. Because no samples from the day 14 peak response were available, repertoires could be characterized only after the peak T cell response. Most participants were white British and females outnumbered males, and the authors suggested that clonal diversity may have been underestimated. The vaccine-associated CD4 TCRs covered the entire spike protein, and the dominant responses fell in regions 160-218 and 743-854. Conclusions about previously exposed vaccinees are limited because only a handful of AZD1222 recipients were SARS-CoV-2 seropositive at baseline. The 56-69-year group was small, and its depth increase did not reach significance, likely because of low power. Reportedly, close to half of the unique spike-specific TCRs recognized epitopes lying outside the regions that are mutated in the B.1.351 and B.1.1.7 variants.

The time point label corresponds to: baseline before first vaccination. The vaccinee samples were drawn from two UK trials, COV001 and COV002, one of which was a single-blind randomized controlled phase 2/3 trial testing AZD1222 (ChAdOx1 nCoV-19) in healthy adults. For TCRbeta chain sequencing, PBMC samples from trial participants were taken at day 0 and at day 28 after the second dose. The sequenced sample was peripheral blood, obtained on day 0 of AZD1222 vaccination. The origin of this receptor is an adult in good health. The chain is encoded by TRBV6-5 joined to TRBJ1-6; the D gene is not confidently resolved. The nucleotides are TGTGCCAGCAGTACCTCTTATTCACCCCTCCACTTT. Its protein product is CASSTSYSPLHF.